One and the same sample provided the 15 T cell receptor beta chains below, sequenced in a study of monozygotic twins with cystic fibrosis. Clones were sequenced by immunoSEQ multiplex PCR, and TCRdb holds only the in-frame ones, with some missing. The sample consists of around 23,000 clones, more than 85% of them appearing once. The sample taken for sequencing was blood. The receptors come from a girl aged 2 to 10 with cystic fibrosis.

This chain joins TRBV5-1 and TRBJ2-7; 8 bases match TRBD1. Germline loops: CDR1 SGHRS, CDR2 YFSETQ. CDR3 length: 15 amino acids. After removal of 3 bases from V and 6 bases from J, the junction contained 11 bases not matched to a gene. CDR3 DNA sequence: TGCGCCAGCAGCTCAGGACAGGGCAAAATAGGCGAGCAGTACTTC. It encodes CASSSGQGKIGEQYF.

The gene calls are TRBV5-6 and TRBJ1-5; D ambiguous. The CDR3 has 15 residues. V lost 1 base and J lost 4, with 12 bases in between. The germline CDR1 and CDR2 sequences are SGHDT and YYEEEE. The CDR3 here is CASSLRQRFNQPQHF. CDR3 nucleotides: TGTGCCAGCAGCTTGCGCCAGAGATTTAATCAGCCCCAGCATTTT.

The CDR3 DNA reads as TGTGCCAGCAGCGTAGGAGGGCCCGGATCACCCCTCCACTTT. This gives the protein CASSVGGPGSPLHF. The chain couples TRBV7-7 to TRBJ1-6; D unclear. V was cut by 5 bases and J by 10 bases, with 15 bases left in between. Per germline, CDR1 SSHAT and CDR2 FNYEAQ (reference sequence). The CDR3 has 14 residues.

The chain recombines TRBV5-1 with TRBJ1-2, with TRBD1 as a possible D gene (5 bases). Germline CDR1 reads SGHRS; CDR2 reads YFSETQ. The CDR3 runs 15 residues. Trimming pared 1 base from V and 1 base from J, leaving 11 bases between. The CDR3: CASSLSEQVNYGYTF. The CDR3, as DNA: TGCGCCAGCAGCTTGAGCGAACAGGTTAACTATGGCTACACCTTC.

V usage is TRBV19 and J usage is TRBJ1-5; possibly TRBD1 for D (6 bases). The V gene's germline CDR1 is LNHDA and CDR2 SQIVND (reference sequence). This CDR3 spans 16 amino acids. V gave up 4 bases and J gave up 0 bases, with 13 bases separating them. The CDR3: CASSTQGGYSNQPQHF. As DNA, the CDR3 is TGTGCCAGTAGTACCCAAGGGGGATATAGCAATCAGCCCCAGCATTTT.

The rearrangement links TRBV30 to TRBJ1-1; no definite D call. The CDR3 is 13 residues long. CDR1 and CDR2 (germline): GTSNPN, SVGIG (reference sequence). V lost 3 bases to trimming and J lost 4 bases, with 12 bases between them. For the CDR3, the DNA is TGTGCCTGGAGCCACAATCTAGGCACTGAAGCTTTCTTT. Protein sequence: CAWSHNLGTEAFF.

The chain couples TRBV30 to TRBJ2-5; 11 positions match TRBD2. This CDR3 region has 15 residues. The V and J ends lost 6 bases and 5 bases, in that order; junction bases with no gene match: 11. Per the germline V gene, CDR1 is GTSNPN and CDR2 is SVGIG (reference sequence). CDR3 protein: CACLAGGHSMETQYF. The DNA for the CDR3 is TGTGCCTGTTTAGCGGGGGGGCATAGTATGGAGACCCAGTACTTC.

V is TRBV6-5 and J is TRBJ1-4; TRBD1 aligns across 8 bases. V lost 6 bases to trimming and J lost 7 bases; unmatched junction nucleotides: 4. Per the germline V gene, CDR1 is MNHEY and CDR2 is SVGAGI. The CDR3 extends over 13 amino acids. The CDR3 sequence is CASRTGASEKLFF. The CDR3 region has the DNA TGTGCCAGCAGGACAGGGGCGAGTGAAAAACTGTTTTTT.

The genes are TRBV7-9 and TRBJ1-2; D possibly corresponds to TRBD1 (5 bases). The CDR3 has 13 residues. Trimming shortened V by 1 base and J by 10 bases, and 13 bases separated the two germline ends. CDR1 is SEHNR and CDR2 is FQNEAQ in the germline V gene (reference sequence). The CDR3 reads CASSLGPGKDYTF. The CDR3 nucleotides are TGTGCCAGCAGCTTAGGCCCAGGGAAGGACTACACCTTC.

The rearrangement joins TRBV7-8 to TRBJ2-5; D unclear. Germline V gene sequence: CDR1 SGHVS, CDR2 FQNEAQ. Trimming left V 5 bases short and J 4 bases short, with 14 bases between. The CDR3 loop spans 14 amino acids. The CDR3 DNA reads TGTGCCAGCAGCGCCCGGGCCAACGGAGAGACCCAGTACTTC. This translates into CASSARANGETQYF. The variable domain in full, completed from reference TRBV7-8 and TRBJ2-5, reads GAGVSQSPRYKVAKRGQDVALRCDPISGHVSLFWYQQALGQGPEFLTYFQNEAQLDKSGLPSDRFFAERPEGSVSTLKIQRTQQEDSAVYLCASSARANGETQYFGPGTRLLVL.

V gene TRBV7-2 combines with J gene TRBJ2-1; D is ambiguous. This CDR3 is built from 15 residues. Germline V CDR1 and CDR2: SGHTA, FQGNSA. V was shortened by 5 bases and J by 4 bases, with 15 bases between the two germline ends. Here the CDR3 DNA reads TGTGCCAGCAGCCCGTACCAAGGTATTTACAATGAGCAGTTCTTC. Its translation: CASSPYQGIYNEQFF.

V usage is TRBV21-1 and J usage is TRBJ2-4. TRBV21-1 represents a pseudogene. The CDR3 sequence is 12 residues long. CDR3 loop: CASSKGQNIQYF. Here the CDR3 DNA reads TGTGCCAGCAGCAAAGGACAAAACATTCAGTACTTC.

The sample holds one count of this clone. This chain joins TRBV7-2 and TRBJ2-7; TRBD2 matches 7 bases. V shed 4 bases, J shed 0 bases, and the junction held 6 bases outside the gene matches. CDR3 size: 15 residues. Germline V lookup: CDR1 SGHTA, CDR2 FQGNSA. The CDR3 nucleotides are TGTGCCAGCAGCTCTAGCGGCCTGAGCTCCTACGAGCAGTACTTC. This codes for CASSSSGLSSYEQYF. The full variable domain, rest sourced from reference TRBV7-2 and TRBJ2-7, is GAGVSQSPSNKVTEKGKDVELRCDPISGHTALYWYRQSLGQGLEFLIYFQGNSAPDKSGLPSDRFSAERTGGSVSTLTIQRTQQEDSAVYLCASSSSGLSSYEQYFGPGTRLTVT.

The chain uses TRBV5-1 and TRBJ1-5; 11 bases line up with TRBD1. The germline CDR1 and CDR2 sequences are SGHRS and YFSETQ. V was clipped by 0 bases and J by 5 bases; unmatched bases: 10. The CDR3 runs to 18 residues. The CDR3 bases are TGCGCCAGCAGCTTGGACCCCGGGACAGGGGGATTTCATCAGCCCCAGCATTTT. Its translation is CASSLDPGTGGFHQPQHF.

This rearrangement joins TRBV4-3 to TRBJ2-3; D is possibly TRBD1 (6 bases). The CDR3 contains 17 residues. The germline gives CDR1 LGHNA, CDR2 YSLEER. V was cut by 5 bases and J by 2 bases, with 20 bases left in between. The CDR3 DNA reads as TGCGCCAGCAGCTTACAAATTGGGGACACCGCCACAGATACGCAGTATTTT. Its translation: CASSLQIGDTATDTQYF.